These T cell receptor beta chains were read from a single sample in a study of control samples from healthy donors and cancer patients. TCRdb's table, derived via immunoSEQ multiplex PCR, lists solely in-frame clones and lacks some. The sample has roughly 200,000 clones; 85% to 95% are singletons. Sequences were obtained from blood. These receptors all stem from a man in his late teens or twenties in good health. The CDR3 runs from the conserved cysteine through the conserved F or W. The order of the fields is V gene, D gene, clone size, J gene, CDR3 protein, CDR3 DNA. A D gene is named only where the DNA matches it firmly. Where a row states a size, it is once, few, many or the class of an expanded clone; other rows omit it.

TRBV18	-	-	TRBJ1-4	CASSLRTVGDNEKLFF	TGTGCCAGCTCACTAAGAACAGTGGGGGATAATGAAAAACTGTTTTTT
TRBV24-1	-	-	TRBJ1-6	CATSDGGGQFRNNSPLHF	TGTGCCACCAGTGACGGGGGGGGTCAGTTCCGTAATAATTCACCCCTCCACTTT
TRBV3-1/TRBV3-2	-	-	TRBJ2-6	CASSPGSGAAGANVLTF	TGTGCCAGCAGCCCGGGATCGGGGGCGGCCGGGGCCAACGTCCTGACTTTC
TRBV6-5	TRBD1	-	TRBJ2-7	CASSRDSYEQYF	TGTGCCAGCAGTCGGGACAGCTACGAGCAGTACTTC
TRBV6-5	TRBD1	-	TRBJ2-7	CAGNRGISSYEQYF	TGTGCCGGAAACAGGGGAATATCCTCCTACGAGCAGTACTTC
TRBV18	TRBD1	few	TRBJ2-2	CASSPTGTGELFF	TGTGCCAGCTCTCCGACAGGGACCGGGGAGCTGTTTTTT
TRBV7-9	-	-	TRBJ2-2	CASSIRIAMNTGELFF	TGTGCCAGCAGTATCAGGATAGCAATGAACACCGGGGAGCTGTTTTTT
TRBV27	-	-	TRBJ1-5	CASSSYRADQPQHF	TGTGCCAGCAGTTCCTACAGGGCGGATCAGCCCCAGCATTTT
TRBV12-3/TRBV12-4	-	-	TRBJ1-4	CASTLGDGTLFF	TGTGCCAGCACCCTAGGGGACGGGACTCTGTTTTTT
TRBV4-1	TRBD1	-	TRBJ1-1	CASSARTGQGGTEAFF	TGCGCCAGCAGCGCCCGGACAGGCCAGGGGGGCACTGAAGCTTTCTTT
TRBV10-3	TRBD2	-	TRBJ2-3	CAISGGSRGGSTDTQYF	TGTGCCATCAGTGGAGGTTCGCGGGGGGGGAGCACAGATACGCAGTATTTT
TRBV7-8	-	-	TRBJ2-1	CASSLLGVENQFF	TGTGCCAGCAGCCTCCTTGGGGTGGAGAACCAGTTCTTC
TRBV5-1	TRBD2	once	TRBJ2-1	CASRRESSSYNEQFF	TGCGCCAGCAGGCGGGAGTCTAGCTCCTACAATGAGCAGTTCTTC
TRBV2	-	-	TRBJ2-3	CASGEMGDTQYF	TGTGCCAGCGGGGAAATGGGAGATACGCAGTATTTT
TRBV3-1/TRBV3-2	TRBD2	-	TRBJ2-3	CASRAGGPTDTQYF	TGTGCCAGCAGAGCGGGGGGGCCTACAGATACGCAGTATTTT
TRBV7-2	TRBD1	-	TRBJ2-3	CASSYRGPLPQGPQYF	TGTGCCAGCAGCTACAGGGGGCCCCTTCCGCAAGGGCCGCAGTATTTT
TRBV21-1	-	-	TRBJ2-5	CASSKKAAGQETQYF	TGTGCCAGCAGCAAAAAGGCCGCTGGTCAAGAGACCCAGTACTTC
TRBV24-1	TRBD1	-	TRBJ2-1	CATSDRTGSNNEQFF	TGTGCCACCAGTGATCGGACAGGCTCAAACAATGAGCAGTTCTTC
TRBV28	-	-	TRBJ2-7	CASSLPGTLEQYF	TGTGCCAGCAGCTTACCTGGGACTCTCGAGCAGTACTTC
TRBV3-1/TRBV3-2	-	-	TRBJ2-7	CASSQILQGGRRYEQYF	TGTGCCAGCAGCCAAATACTACAGGGCGGCCGGAGGTACGAGCAGTACTTC
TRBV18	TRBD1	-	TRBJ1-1	CASSPRTGATNTEAFF	TGTGCCAGCTCACCAAGAACAGGGGCCACGAACACTGAAGCTTTCTTT
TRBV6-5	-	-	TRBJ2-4	CASRDSKNIQYF	TGTGCCAGCAGAGACTCCAAAAACATTCAGTACTTC
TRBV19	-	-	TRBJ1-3	CASSPVIRPTRNTIYF	TGTGCCAGTAGTCCAGTAATAAGGCCTACCCGAAACACCATATATTTT
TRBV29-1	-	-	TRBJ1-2	CSASSEVYYGYTF	TGCAGCGCGAGCTCCGAAGTTTACTATGGCTACACCTTC
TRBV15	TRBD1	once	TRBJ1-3	CATSRDSTGPDF	TGTGCCACCAGCAGAGATTCGACAGGGCCGGATTTT
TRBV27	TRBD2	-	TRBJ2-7	CASSPGRTSSYEQYF	TGTGCCAGCAGTCCGGGGCGGACTAGCTCCTACGAGCAGTACTTC
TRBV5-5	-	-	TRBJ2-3	CASSSRDTSDTQYF	TGTGCCAGCAGCTCGCGGGACACCTCAGATACGCAGTATTTT
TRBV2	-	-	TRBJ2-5	CASSDRETQYF	TGTGCCAGCAGCGATCGGGAGACCCAGTACTTC
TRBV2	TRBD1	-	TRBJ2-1	CASSETIPQGATYNEQFF	TGTGCCAGCAGTGAAACCATCCCCCAGGGGGCGACCTACAATGAGCAGTTCTTC
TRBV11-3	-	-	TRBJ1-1	CASSLDGSGYTEAFF	TGTGCCAGCAGCTTAGATGGATCAGGGTACACTGAAGCTTTCTTT
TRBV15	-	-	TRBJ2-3	CATSRPQTYQAQDTQYF	TGTGCCACCAGCAGACCCCAAACGTACCAGGCCCAAGATACGCAGTATTTT
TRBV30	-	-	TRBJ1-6	CAWTAGPQYNSPLHF	TGTGCCTGGACAGCGGGGCCCCAATATAATTCACCCCTCCACTTT
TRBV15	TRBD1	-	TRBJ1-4	CATSRLQGVTNEKLFF	TGTGCCACCAGCAGACTTCAGGGGGTCACTAATGAAAAACTGTTTTTT
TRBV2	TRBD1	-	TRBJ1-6	CASGAGQGFSPLHF	TGTGCCAGCGGGGCGGGACAGGGGTTTTCACCCCTCCACTTT
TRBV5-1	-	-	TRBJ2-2	CASSLGTVHTGELFF	TGCGCCAGCAGCTTGGGAACAGTTCACACCGGGGAGCTGTTTTTT
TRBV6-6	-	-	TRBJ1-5	CASSRGQLYSNQPQHF	TGTGCCAGCAGTCGAGGACAGTTGTATAGCAATCAGCCCCAGCATTTT
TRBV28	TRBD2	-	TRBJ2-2	CASRGGGNTGELFF	TGTGCCAGTCGAGGCGGGGGGAACACCGGGGAGCTGTTTTTT
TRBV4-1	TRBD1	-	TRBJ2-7	CASSPDRVNYEQYF	TGCGCCAGCAGCCCTGACAGGGTTAACTACGAGCAGTACTTC
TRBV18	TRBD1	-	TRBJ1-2	CASSPRTGNGYTF	TGTGCCAGCTCACCCCGGACAGGGAATGGCTACACCTTC
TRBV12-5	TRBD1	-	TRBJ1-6	CASGLGTGVGSPLHF	TGTGCTAGTGGTTTGGGGACAGGGGTGGGTTCACCCCTCCACTTT
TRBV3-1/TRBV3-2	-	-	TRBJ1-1	CASSQKRGVGNTEAFF	TGTGCCAGCAGCCAGAAAAGGGGTGTCGGGAACACTGAAGCTTTCTTT
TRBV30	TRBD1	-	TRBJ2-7	CALEPGTGRYEQYF	TGTGCTCTTGAGCCCGGGACAGGGCGCTACGAGCAGTACTTC
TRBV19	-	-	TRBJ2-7	CASRGRNYEQYF	TGTGCCAGTAGAGGACGGAACTACGAGCAGTACTTC
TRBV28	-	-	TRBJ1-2	CASSSRRNYGYTF	TGTGCCAGCAGTTCTAGACGGAACTATGGCTACACCTTC
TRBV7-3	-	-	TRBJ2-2	CASSAGTNTGELFF	TGTGCCAGCAGCGCTGGGACCAACACCGGGGAGCTGTTTTTT
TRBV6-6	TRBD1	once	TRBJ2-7	CASSNRGTYEQYF	TGTGCCAGCAGTAACAGGGGAACCTACGAGCAGTACTTC
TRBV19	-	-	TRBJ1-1	CASLAGGRAFF	TGTGCCAGTCTCGCGGGGGGGCGAGCTTTCTTT
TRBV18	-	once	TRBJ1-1	CASSPRSGDTEAFF	TGTGCCAGCTCACCCCGCAGTGGGGACACTGAAGCTTTCTTT
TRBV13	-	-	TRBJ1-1	CASSKGWDTEAFF	TGTGCCAGCAGCAAAGGTTGGGACACTGAAGCTTTCTTT
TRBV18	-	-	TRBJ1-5	CASSLATGSDQPQHF	TGTGCCAGCTCATTAGCCACAGGGAGTGATCAGCCCCAGCATTTT
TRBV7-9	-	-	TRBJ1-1	CASSSRWDGRVRTEAFF	TGTGCCAGCAGCTCTCGTTGGGACGGGAGAGTCAGGACTGAAGCTTTCTTT
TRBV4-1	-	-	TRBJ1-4	CASSQELRPGDNEKLFF	TGCGCCAGCAGCCAAGAACTCCGGCCAGGGGATAATGAAAAACTGTTTTTT
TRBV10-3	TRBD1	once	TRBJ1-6	CAISNHLSTGTGIYNSPLHF	TGTGCCATCAGTAACCACCTGTCGACCGGGACAGGGATTTATAATTCACCCCTCCACTTT
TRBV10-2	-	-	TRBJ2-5	CASSELQETQYF	TGCGCCAGCAGTGAGTTACAAGAGACCCAGTACTTC
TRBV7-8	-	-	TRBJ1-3	CASSTSFVGGNTIYF	TGTGCCAGCAGCACCTCGTTCGTTGGAGGAAACACCATATATTTT
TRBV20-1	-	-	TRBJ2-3	CSGARDTQYF	TGCAGCGGGGCACGAGATACGCAGTATTTT
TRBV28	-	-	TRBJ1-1	CASIRSGRAEAFF	TGTGCCAGCATTCGGTCGGGACGCGCTGAAGCTTTCTTT